The clone carrying this TCR beta chain appeared once. CDR1 is SNHLY, CDR2 FYNNEI, per germline. The CDR3 spans 13 residues. V dropped 11 bases and J dropped 1 base, with 12 bases sitting between them. These data belong to a study of T cell changes during pregnancy in multiple sclerosis. Sequencing was performed with immunoSEQ multiplex PCR; in TCRdb, only in-frame clones are kept and a portion is missing. The sample includes about 72,000 clones, around 91% of them seen just once. The sequencing used peripheral blood, collected in the third trimester of pregnancy. The receptor comes from a female donor in good health, enrolled as a control in a pregnancy study. The chain links TRBV2 to TRBJ1-5; possible D gene TRBD1, 6 bases. In nucleotides, the CDR3 is TGTGCCGGACAGTTGGGGAGCAATCAGCCCCAGCATTTT. Protein: CAGQLGSNQPQHF.